This T cell receptor beta chain stems from a study of T cells in Graves' hyperthyroidism and ophthalmopathy (dated by TCRdb to the late 2010s). With respect to the entire study: Peripheral blood samples were taken at initial diagnosis, before any treatment was given. Prospective prediction of ophthalmopathy was tested in an independent validation cohort consisting of roughly 20 hyperthyroidism patients and approximately 16 patients who later progressed to ophthalmopathy. In addition, the study compared T-cell repertoires in thyroid tissue and in blood from five or six Graves' hyperthyroidism patients. After sampling, hyperthyroidism patients received methimazole starting at 30 mg daily, and ophthalmopathy patients received high-dose intravenous methylprednisolone. The 95 to 100 discovery patients were randomly divided into training and test sets at a 7:3 ratio. According to the paper, TCR Vbeta CDR3 sequencing was carried out on 135 peripheral blood samples, which came from under 50 ophthalmopathy, 75 to 80 hyperthyroidism and roughly 17 progressor patients. TCR V-J signatures able to tell the groups apart were searched for in a discovery cohort of 90 to 100 patients, of whom roughly 42 had Graves' ophthalmopathy and roughly 59 had stable Graves' hyperthyroidism.

For CDR1 and CDR2, the germline V gene (reference sequence) lists DFQATT and SNEGSKA. There are 14 amino acids in the CDR3, from cysteine to phenylalanine inclusive. The read is trimmed to its CDR3 DNA, 42 bases read in frame from base 1. V is pared back by 2 bases and J by 0 bases, with 8 bases lying between the germline termini. Stable Graves' hyperthyroidism was defined as the absence of progression to ophthalmopathy over 18 months of follow-up. Hyperthyroidism patients were newly diagnosed, with disease duration under 2 months, and aged 18 to 65 years. Patients with uncontrolled infections, other autoimmune diseases, pregnancy or lactation were excluded. Clinical symptoms, serum thyroxine and TRAb, thyroid ultrasound, and orbital computed tomography formed the basis for the diagnoses. Ficoll-Paque density gradient centrifugation was used to isolate PBMCs from about 9 ml of fresh peripheral blood. Total RNA was extracted with Trizol reagent, and quality was checked on an Agilent 2100 Bioanalyzer.

With regard to this clonotype: The antigen it binds to is not known. Within one base of it there is no much larger clone, and no base qualities were kept.

Findings and caveats that apply to the study as a whole: Sample size was not statistically predetermined, and blinding of investigators to group allocation was not performed. In validation, the model predicted progression to ophthalmopathy with roughly 70% sensitivity and 72.22% specificity, a median of 6.5 months before onset. Blood samples also contained most of the expanded thyroid clonotypes (frequency above 0.001), which suggests that blood repertoires may reflect thyroid immune responses. In cross-validation, a model built on a 13 V-J signature told ophthalmopathy apart from stable hyperthyroidism with 87.88% sensitivity and approximately 81% specificity, and in testing the same model reached 80%/75%.

The TCR beta CDR3 regions were amplified from RNA transcripts. For the first round of RT-PCR on the TCR CDR3, the HTBI primer set was used together with the Qiagen OneStep RT-PCR kit. The libraries were constructed in a second round of multiplex PCR and then size-selected and purified. Paired-end sequencing of the libraries was performed with 100 bp reads on an Illumina HiSeq2000. Per the authors' processing: Raw data were processed with SOAPnuke, discarding reads with adapters, uncalled bases, mean Phred below 15, or no exact constant-primer or identifier match. COPE v1.2.5 was used to merge the high-quality paired reads, and each unique nucleotide sequence was defined as a clonotype. MiTCR v1.1 was used to align clonotypes to the IMGT TRBV, TRBD and TRBJ reference segments. Only V-J combinations with frequency above 0.0001, covering 99.2% of repertoires, were analysed. A TCS score was defined as the ratio of F50 (clonal expansion) to E x V (chaos), with BLOSUM62-based TCRdist applied between CDR3 peptides within each V-J. Welch's t-statistics and random forest reduced fewer than 550 V-J features to 13, which were used in a naive Bayes classifier (R e1071). TCRdb applied fastp at Q25 and MiXCR to the public reads, then kept only in-frame beta chains. Rows merge per CDR3 protein into single entries with the most common DNA and genes. The V and J calls shown here were made by TCRdb, not taken from the authors' results. The sample data list 300,000 to 400,000 distinct CDR3 sequences, and around a sixth of these were observed just once. Of the sample, about 53% is held by the ten largest clones.

The sequencing sample was made of blood. This chain joins TRBV20-1 to TRBJ1-5; the D gene remains uncertain. The clonotype was recovered from a woman aged 45-65 years with Graves' hyperthyroidism. The CDR3: CSARSGASNQPQHF. The sequenced DNA is TGCAGTGCTAGATCCGGAGCTAGCAATCAGCCCCAGCATTTT.